The entry below gives a single T cell receptor (beta chain) sequence along with its context. Its matching antigen is unknown. This record belongs to a study of T cell responses to AZD1222 COVID-19 vaccine. General observations from the study: Spike-specific TCR breadth rose after two AZD1222 doses, and depth rose as well. Clonal diversity was possibly underestimated, and the donors were mostly white British, with more females.

Per the germline V gene, CDR1 is KGHDR and CDR2 is SFDVKD. The CDR3 covers 14 residues. Losses at the gene ends were 4 bases for V and 4 bases for J; bases not matched to a gene: 3. Profiled with immunoSEQ multiplex PCR; TCRdb holds only in-frame clones, not every one. Here the sample spans 75,000 to 95,000 clones, roughly 89% being singletons. This TCR was sampled from an adult who received the AZD1222 COVID-19 vaccine. The specimen comprised peripheral blood, sampled 28 days after the second AZD1222 dose. The chain joins TRBV24-1 to TRBJ2-3; 8 nucleotides agree with TRBD1. The CDR3 reads CATSDSGGSDTQYF. The CDR3 region has the DNA TGTGCCACCAGTGACTCAGGGGGCTCAGATACGCAGTATTTT.